This TCR beta chain derives from a study of CD8 T cells in Susac syndrome. Study-wide context: Patients with Susac syndrome had blood drawn and were at that point therapy-naive, on corticosteroids, or on intravenous immunoglobulin alone.

TEMRA cells were FACS-enriched, and CD8+ and CD4+ T cells were isolated negatively. The RNA input was 0.5 to 1 ug, and it was reverse transcribed with random hexamers. TCRdb fed the immunoSEQ multiplex PCR reads into MiXCR, producing one record per CDR3 protein. The top ten clones hold about 0.17% of a sample with roughly 140,000 distinct CDR3 sequences, roughly 96% of them seen once. Whole-study results and caveats: CD4+ repertoires of Susac syndrome patients lacked detectable clonal expansion. The relatively small number of individuals in the TCR sequencing and HLA analysis was acknowledged by the study.

CDR1 KGHSH and CDR2 LQKENI come from the germline V gene. The CDR3 length is 13 residues. Losses at the gene ends were 6 bases for V and 5 bases for J; bases not matched to a gene: 4. This clonotype was seen just once. What it binds is unknown. This chain links TRBV18 with TRBJ2-7; 10 bases map to TRBD2. The TCR sequence derives from a human donor with Susac syndrome. Sequenced: CD4+ T cells from PBMCs. The CDR3 reads CASSRLAGDEQYF. In nucleotides, the CDR3 is TGTGCCAGCTCCCGGCTAGCGGGGGACGAGCAGTACTTC.